Listed here are 6 T cell receptor beta chains from one sample, sequenced in a study of CD8 T cells in ankylosing spondylitis. Findings of the study overall: Ankylosing spondylitis blood appeared to carry a characteristic TCR beta motif of under ten highly homologous variants.

These receptors are not linked to any known antigen. TCRdb reprocessed the 5' RACE reads via MiXCR and lists one record per CDR3 protein. This table has approximately 440,000 distinct CDR3 sequences, under 20% appearing once. Sequenced input: blood, either unsorted or a sorted T cell fraction (not recorded which). The receptors stem from a male donor with ankylosing spondylitis.

This rearrangement joins TRBV5-1 to TRBJ2-3; D gene unclear. Germline CDR1 SGHRS, CDR2 YFSETQ. The V end lost 4 bases, the J end lost 5 bases, and 11 bases lay between the germline ends. The CDR3 runs to 13 residues. CDR3 coding DNA: TGCGCCAGCAGCGAGTCAACCCGAGATACGCAGTATTTT. This codes for CASSESTRDTQYF. The full variable domain, in which reference TRBV5-1 and TRBJ2-3 provide the parts outside the CDR3, is KAGVTQTPRYLIKTRGQQVTLSCSPISGHRSVSWYQQTPGQGLQFLFEYFSETQRNKGNFPGRFSGRQFSNSRSEMNVSTLELGDSALYLCASSESTRDTQYFGPGTRLTVL.

The CDR3 DNA sequence: TGCGCCAGCAGCTTCGCGGGCGGGGGGGCCGCAGATACGCAGTATTTT. This gives the protein CASSFAGGGAADTQYF. The chain employs TRBV5-1 and TRBJ2-3; TRBD2 matches at 9 bases. Germline lookup yields CDR1 SGHRS and CDR2 YFSETQ. Trimming removed 2 bases from V and 4 bases from J; junction bases left unmatched: 8. The CDR3 is 16 amino acids.

This clonotype has only a few counts. V gene TRBV6-5 combines with J gene TRBJ1-2; TRBD1 is a possible D gene (5 bases). V shed 6 bases and J shed 3 bases, with 8 bases lying between them. Germline V CDR1 and CDR2: MNHEY, SVGAGI. The CDR3 has 12 amino acids. The DNA for the CDR3 is TGTGCCAGCAGCGGCAGGGACTATGGCTACACCTTC. It codes for CASSGRDYGYTF.

The V and J genes are TRBV28 and TRBJ2-2; no clear D gene. V dropped 5 bases and J dropped 0 bases, with 7 bases sitting between them. CDR1 and CDR2 from the germline V gene are MDHEN and SYDVKM. The CDR3 contains 14 residues. CDR3 sequence: CASSPKANTGELFF. CDR3 sequence (DNA): TGTGCCAGCAGTCCGAAAGCGAACACCGGGGAGCTGTTTTTT.

This chain joins TRBV7-3 and TRBJ2-1; D uncertain. This CDR3 contains 14 residues. CDR1 is SGHTA and CDR2 is FQGTGA in the germline V gene. V lost 1 base and J lost 4, with 8 bases in between. This chain's CDR3 is CASSLKPDYNEQFF. Written as DNA, the CDR3 is TGTGCCAGCAGCTTAAAACCAGATTACAATGAGCAGTTCTTC.

This clonotype was found a few times. The V and J genes are TRBV20-1 and TRBJ2-7; 11 bases align to TRBD2. The germline V gene has CDR1 DFQATT and CDR2 SNEGSKA (reference sequence). With 5 bases clipped from V and 0 bases from J, the junction kept 6 bases outside the gene matches. This CDR3 has 15 residues. CDR3: CSAPPGLAVSYEQYF. The CDR3 DNA sequence: TGCAGTGCTCCTCCGGGACTAGCGGTCTCCTACGAGCAGTACTTC.